This is a list of T cell receptor beta chains from one sample in a study of cytomegalovirus exposure and HLA in healthy donors. Using immunoSEQ multiplex PCR, the repertoire was profiled, and TCRdb retains in-frame clones only, with some absent. This table has 150,000 to 200,000 clones, about four fifths appearing once. The sequencing input was PBMCs. The receptors originated from a female donor in good health and CMV-seronegative. CDR3s include the opening cysteine and the closing phenylalanine or tryptophan. Fields, in order: CDR3 DNA, CDR3 protein, clone size, D gene, J gene, V gene. The D gene is left open where the match is weak. Some rows have no size entry. The others give once, few or many, or a class for an expanded clone.

DNA: TGTGCCAGCAGCGGCGGCGGGGTTGGCTATGAGCAGTTCTTC
CDR3: CASSGGGVGYEQFF
size: -
D: -
J: TRBJ2-1
V: TRBV9

DNA: TGTGCCAGCAGTTTGCAGGGGTACACAGATACGCAGTATTTT
CDR3: CASSLQGYTDTQYF
size: -
D: -
J: TRBJ2-3
V: TRBV7-3

DNA: TGTGCCAGTAGTTTCCGACTAGCGCTTTACGAGCAGTACTTC
CDR3: CASSFRLALYEQYF
size: -
D: TRBD2
J: TRBJ2-7
V: TRBV19

DNA: TGTGCCAGCAGCTTGAGACTAGCAGATACGCAGTATTTT
CDR3: CASSLRLADTQYF
size: few
D: -
J: TRBJ2-3
V: TRBV5-4

DNA: TGTGCCAGCAGCCAAGCGTGGAGGAGCGGCGTCTACACAGATACGCAGTATTTT
CDR3: CASSQAWRSGVYTDTQYF
size: -
D: -
J: TRBJ2-3
V: TRBV4-2

DNA: TGTGCCAGCAGTCCGGGGGGGACCACTGCCTATGGCTACACCTTC
CDR3: CASSPGGTTAYGYTF
size: -
D: -
J: TRBJ1-2
V: TRBV6-6

DNA: TGTGCCAGCAGCTCTAGGGACAGGGGAGCGTATTTT
CDR3: CASSSRDRGAYF
size: -
D: TRBD1
J: TRBJ2-3
V: TRBV7-9

DNA: TGTGCCAGCAGTGCTACGTTTGTTCGCCCCCTCCACTTT
CDR3: CASSATFVRPLHF
size: -
D: -
J: TRBJ1-6
V: TRBV6-1

DNA: TGTGCCAGCAGTGACCGCACCAGGGGTCGGTCTGAAGCTTTCTTT
CDR3: CASSDRTRGRSEAFF
size: -
D: -
J: TRBJ1-1
V: TRBV2

DNA: TGTGCCAGCAGCGTAGTGACAGAATTGGGAGCTTTCTTT
CDR3: CASSVVTELGAFF
size: once
D: -
J: TRBJ1-1
V: TRBV9

DNA: TGTGCCAGCAGTTATAACAGGGGGCTGGGTGGCTACACCTTC
CDR3: CASSYNRGLGGYTF
size: -
D: TRBD1
J: TRBJ1-2
V: TRBV27

DNA: TGCGCCAGCAGCCAAGATCGTGGCAGCGATTACTATGGCTACACCTTC
CDR3: CASSQDRGSDYYGYTF
size: -
D: -
J: TRBJ1-2
V: TRBV4-1

DNA: TGTGCCAGCATCCTAGGGGGTGCAACTAATGAAAAACTGTTTTTT
CDR3: CASILGGATNEKLFF
size: -
D: -
J: TRBJ1-4
V: TRBV6-6

DNA: TGTGCCAGCAGTGAAGCCATCTACGAGCAGTACTTC
CDR3: CASSEAIYEQYF
size: -
D: -
J: TRBJ2-7
V: TRBV6-1

DNA: TGCGCCAGCAGTCAACCGAGCCCCCGAGGTAATGAAAAACTGTTTTTT
CDR3: CASSQPSPRGNEKLFF
size: -
D: -
J: TRBJ1-4
V: TRBV23-1

DNA: TGTGCCAGCAGCGGAAGCGAGAACACCGGGGAGCTGTTTTTT
CDR3: CASSGSENTGELFF
size: once
D: -
J: TRBJ2-2
V: TRBV9

DNA: TGTGCCAGCAGTTTACAGGGGAGAAATTCACCCCTCCACTTT
CDR3: CASSLQGRNSPLHF
size: -
D: TRBD1
J: TRBJ1-6
V: TRBV6-6

DNA: TGTGCCAGCAGTTACTCGATGTCTAGCCACGAGCAGTACTTC
CDR3: CASSYSMSSHEQYF
size: -
D: -
J: TRBJ2-7
V: TRBV6-5

DNA: TGCGCCAGCAGCCAAGATGGGGAGCGGGAACAGTACTTC
CDR3: CASSQDGEREQYF
size: -
D: TRBD2
J: TRBJ2-5
V: TRBV4-3

DNA: TGTGCCAGCAGCTTAAAGGCACAGGGCCCCATTTCCTACAATGAGCAGTTCTTC
CDR3: CASSLKAQGPISYNEQFF
size: -
D: -
J: TRBJ2-1
V: TRBV7-8

DNA: TGTGCCAGCAGCCCGTTAGCGGATATATATAGTAACACCGGGGAGCTGTTTTTT
CDR3: CASSPLADIYSNTGELFF
size: -
D: -
J: TRBJ2-2
V: TRBV5-4

DNA: TGTGCCAGCAGTGCCCGGACAGGAACTTCCTACGAGCAGTACTTC
CDR3: CASSARTGTSYEQYF
size: -
D: TRBD1
J: TRBJ2-7
V: TRBV2

DNA: TGCGCCAGCAACCTAGCGGGAGCGGGTCAAGGCGAGCAGTACTTC
CDR3: CASNLAGAGQGEQYF
size: -
D: TRBD2
J: TRBJ2-7
V: TRBV10-2

DNA: TGTGCCAGCAGCACGGGAGGGGAACACTATAATTCACCCCTCCACTTT
CDR3: CASSTGGEHYNSPLHF
size: -
D: -
J: TRBJ1-6
V: TRBV5-6

DNA: TGTGCCAGCAGTGCGGAGACAGGGGACTATGGCTACACCTTC
CDR3: CASSAETGDYGYTF
size: few
D: TRBD1
J: TRBJ1-2
V: TRBV2

DNA: TGTGCCAGCAGCGAGACAGGTCGCTATGGCTACACCTTC
CDR3: CASSETGRYGYTF
size: few
D: -
J: TRBJ1-2
V: TRBV7-3

DNA: TGCAGCGTTGAAGGGACACCCGGAACTGAAGCTTTCTTT
CDR3: CSVEGTPGTEAFF
size: once
D: -
J: TRBJ1-1
V: TRBV29-1

DNA: TGTGCCAGCAGATCACTTTCGGGTAGCCAAGAGACCCAGTACTTC
CDR3: CASRSLSGSQETQYF
size: -
D: -
J: TRBJ2-5
V: TRBV27

DNA: TGTTCCAGCAGCTTAGGGCAGGGGGTTCCTTCTGGAAACACCATATATTTT
CDR3: CSSSLGQGVPSGNTIYF
size: -
D: TRBD1
J: TRBJ1-3
V: TRBV7-9

DNA: TGCGCCAGCAGCCAAGATGTCCTAAGTTACAATGAGCAGTTCTTC
CDR3: CASSQDVLSYNEQFF
size: -
D: -
J: TRBJ2-1
V: TRBV4-3

DNA: TGTGCCAGCAGCTTATTCGAGTGGCTAGCGGGGGGCACCGGGGAGCTGTTTTTT
CDR3: CASSLFEWLAGGTGELFF
size: -
D: TRBD2
J: TRBJ2-2
V: TRBV11-3

DNA: TGTGCCAGCAGTGCCTTGGGGGGGCTGAGCAATCAGCCCCAGCATTTT
CDR3: CASSALGGLSNQPQHF
size: few
D: -
J: TRBJ1-5
V: TRBV6-1

DNA: TGTGCCAGCAGTGAAGCGCTGGGGGTGTGGGGGCGCGTCTACAATGAGCAGTTCTTC
CDR3: CASSEALGVWGRVYNEQFF
size: -
D: -
J: TRBJ2-1
V: TRBV6-1

DNA: TGTGCCAGCTCACCGGGACTAGCGGCGCTAGAGACCCAGTACTTC
CDR3: CASSPGLAALETQYF
size: -
D: TRBD2
J: TRBJ2-5
V: TRBV18

DNA: TGTGCCAGCAGTTTCGGCGACGCGGCTGAATCTTTCTTT
CDR3: CASSFGDAAESFF
size: -
D: -
J: TRBJ1-1
V: TRBV27

DNA: TGCGCCAGCAGCTCAGCGGGGGCCACAGATACGCAGTATTTT
CDR3: CASSSAGATDTQYF
size: -
D: TRBD2
J: TRBJ2-3
V: TRBV5-1

DNA: TGTGCCAGTAGTAACAGGGAAGCGAAGCTGTTTTTT
CDR3: CASSNREAKLFF
size: -
D: -
J: TRBJ2-2
V: TRBV19

DNA: TGTGCCAGCAGTTTACTCAGAATCTACGAGCAGTACTTC
CDR3: CASSLLRIYEQYF
size: few
D: -
J: TRBJ2-7
V: TRBV28

DNA: TGTGCCACTCGTAATTGGGCGGGAGTGGCGGATGAGCAGTTCTTC
CDR3: CATRNWAGVADEQFF
size: -
D: TRBD2
J: TRBJ2-1
V: TRBV19

DNA: TGTGCCAGCACATCCCTTAACAGGGAAGGCGGTGGCTACACCTTC
CDR3: CASTSLNREGGGYTF
size: -
D: -
J: TRBJ1-2
V: TRBV6-1

DNA: TGTGCCAGCAGCCCCCGGAGGGGTTGGACAGATACGCAGTATTTT
CDR3: CASSPRRGWTDTQYF
size: -
D: -
J: TRBJ2-3
V: TRBV6-5

DNA: TGTGCCAGCAGCCTGGAGAGCGGGATGGTAGAGACCCAGTACTTC
CDR3: CASSLESGMVETQYF
size: once
D: TRBD2
J: TRBJ2-5
V: TRBV5-5

DNA: TGTGCCAGCGAGCAGCGGACTACCTACGAGCAGTACTTC
CDR3: CASEQRTTYEQYF
size: -
D: -
J: TRBJ2-7
V: TRBV9

DNA: TGCAGCGTTGAGGTCGACAGACAAGAGACCCAGTACTTC
CDR3: CSVEVDRQETQYF
size: -
D: -
J: TRBJ2-5
V: TRBV29-1

DNA: TGTGCCAGCTCACACTCGACAGGGGTACTATCTGAAGCTTTCTTT
CDR3: CASSHSTGVLSEAFF
size: few
D: TRBD1
J: TRBJ1-1
V: TRBV18